Listed below are T cell receptor beta chains from one sample, sequenced in a study of response to subunit inactivated influenza vaccine. MiXCR, applied by TCRdb to the RT-PCR reads, yields one record per CDR3 protein. Here the sample spans 450,000 to 600,000 distinct CDR3 sequences, roughly 7.6% being singletons. The sample here was PBMCs from blood, taken less than 25 months after vaccination. The receptor set was obtained from a man between 50 and 69 years old who received an inactivated influenza vaccine. Both conserved end residues are trimmed from each CDR3. The order of the fields is J gene, V gene, CDR3 protein.

J gene: TRBJ2-5; V gene: TRBV18; CDR3 protein: ASSQTTEETQY
J gene: TRBJ2-3; V gene: TRBV4-1; CDR3 protein: ASSQDSSYTDTQY
J gene: TRBJ2-1; V gene: TRBV24-1; CDR3 protein: ATSDFGQGTFNEQF
J gene: TRBJ2-1; V gene: TRBV10-3; CDR3 protein: AISDPSGWNEQF
J gene: TRBJ2-7; V gene: TRBV6-5; CDR3 protein: ASSNDRGAYEQY
J gene: TRBJ2-1; V gene: TRBV6-1; CDR3 protein: ASSGTSRTYNEQF
J gene: TRBJ2-5; V gene: TRBV11-2; CDR3 protein: ASSHNRGGGKKLDQETQY
J gene: TRBJ2-3; V gene: TRBV20-1; CDR3 protein: SARDPNRGADTQY
J gene: TRBJ2-5; V gene: TRBV3-1; CDR3 protein: ASSRQEFQETQY
J gene: TRBJ2-5; V gene: TRBV20-1; CDR3 protein: SAGRTGVQETQY
J gene: TRBJ1-4; V gene: TRBV7-2; CDR3 protein: ASSPSSGTGEKLF
J gene: TRBJ2-5; V gene: TRBV6-5; CDR3 protein: ASSYTIQETQY
J gene: TRBJ2-7; V gene: TRBV6-2/TRBV6-3; CDR3 protein: ASSQRTGADEQY
J gene: TRBJ2-1; V gene: TRBV7-9; CDR3 protein: ASSRYYEQF
J gene: TRBJ2-1; V gene: TRBV6-4; CDR3 protein: ASSRDFNNEQF
J gene: TRBJ2-7; V gene: TRBV10-3; CDR3 protein: AISEGGGTYEQY
J gene: TRBJ2-3; V gene: TRBV20-1; CDR3 protein: SASSASNDGADTQY
J gene: TRBJ2-3; V gene: TRBV19; CDR3 protein: ASSNGGLADTQY
J gene: TRBJ1-3; V gene: TRBV2; CDR3 protein: ASRMGGVRSGNTIY
J gene: TRBJ1-4; V gene: TRBV28; CDR3 protein: ASSAGTGARWEKLF
J gene: TRBJ2-3; V gene: TRBV20-1; CDR3 protein: SATPPTSTDTQY
J gene: TRBJ2-7; V gene: TRBV29-1; CDR3 protein: SVVFGATYEQY
J gene: TRBJ2-5; V gene: TRBV7-2; CDR3 protein: ASSLGRGIDTQY
J gene: TRBJ2-7; V gene: TRBV7-7; CDR3 protein: ASSLNTGVGEQY
J gene: TRBJ1-1; V gene: TRBV4-1; CDR3 protein: ASSQDHYGGQEAF
J gene: TRBJ1-6; V gene: TRBV20-1; CDR3 protein: SAGTVNSPLH
J gene: TRBJ2-1; V gene: TRBV9; CDR3 protein: ASSAQYNEQF
J gene: TRBJ2-7; V gene: TRBV5-6; CDR3 protein: ASSSGLYEQY
J gene: TRBJ2-7; V gene: TRBV28; CDR3 protein: ASRVGNQYEQY
J gene: TRBJ2-7; V gene: TRBV9; CDR3 protein: ASSVATRPSGYEQY
J gene: TRBJ1-2; V gene: TRBV20-1; CDR3 protein: SVINDGYT
J gene: TRBJ2-3; V gene: TRBV12-3/TRBV12-4; CDR3 protein: ASSFTARTQY
J gene: TRBJ2-7; V gene: TRBV28; CDR3 protein: ASSFIGGGAEQY
J gene: TRBJ1-2; V gene: TRBV4-1; CDR3 protein: ASSQGRVGPYGYT
J gene: TRBJ2-5; V gene: TRBV6-1; CDR3 protein: ATDRTSGDQETQY
J gene: TRBJ2-7; V gene: TRBV20-1; CDR3 protein: SATSWGEIGIDRYEQY
J gene: TRBJ1-6; V gene: TRBV6-2/TRBV6-3; CDR3 protein: ASSYSTLGSPLH
J gene: TRBJ2-1; V gene: TRBV27; CDR3 protein: ASSLSPSGGAYNEQF
J gene: TRBJ2-1; V gene: TRBV20-1; CDR3 protein: SAKRGGPKSNEQF
J gene: TRBJ2-1; V gene: TRBV9; CDR3 protein: ASSISGISYNEQF
J gene: TRBJ2-4; V gene: TRBV7-2; CDR3 protein: ASSSNGLAGVKNIQY
J gene: TRBJ1-6; V gene: TRBV12-3/TRBV12-4; CDR3 protein: ASTLGGGRAISPLH
J gene: TRBJ2-2; V gene: TRBV5-1; CDR3 protein: ASWPSGRLSTGELF
J gene: TRBJ1-4; V gene: TRBV12-3/TRBV12-4; CDR3 protein: ASSTRTADVVKLF
J gene: TRBJ2-1; V gene: TRBV9; CDR3 protein: ASSGLADNEQF
J gene: TRBJ1-5; V gene: TRBV2; CDR3 protein: ASSEVGQFRSNQPQH
J gene: TRBJ2-7; V gene: TRBV10-3; CDR3 protein: AMQGVTSYEQY
J gene: TRBJ1-2; V gene: TRBV20-1; CDR3 protein: SAPHGAGYGYT
J gene: TRBJ2-3; V gene: TRBV11-2; CDR3 protein: ASSLDPRQGLDTQY
J gene: TRBJ1-2; V gene: TRBV6-5; CDR3 protein: ASSYRRGSHGYT
J gene: TRBJ1-6; V gene: TRBV3-1; CDR3 protein: ASSQDGVVSPLH
J gene: TRBJ1-6; V gene: TRBV10-3; CDR3 protein: AISDLGVSPLH
J gene: TRBJ2-7; V gene: TRBV28; CDR3 protein: ASSFSTDNSYEQY